This T cell receptor beta chain is drawn from a study of radiation and T cells in renal cell carcinoma. About the study: Nephrectomy followed 15 Gy stereotactic body radiation by 4 weeks.

With 4 bases removed from V and 6 bases from J, the gap between germline ends came to 11 bases. Germline loops: CDR1 MGHDK, CDR2 SYGVNS. The CDR3 contains 13 residues. Profiled with immunoSEQ multiplex PCR; TCRdb holds only in-frame clones, not every one. The sample carries around 46,000 clones, approximately 83% recorded once. Noted time point: baseline pretreatment blood. Treatment indicated: 15 Gy SBRT to primary tumor, nephrectomy 4 weeks later. This renal cell carcinoma was of the clear cell type. V gene TRBV25-1 combines with J gene TRBJ2-3; D possibly matches TRBD1 or TRBD2 (7 bases each). The sample consisted of blood, taken from a patient whose treatment included radiotherapy and nephrectomy. The clonotype originates from a woman aged 70-85 years with renal cell carcinoma. The chain's CDR3 is CASSAGGADTQYF. The DNA for the CDR3 is TGTGCCAGCAGTGCAGGGGGGGCCGATACGCAGTATTTT.